This T cell receptor beta chain was captured in a study of T cell responses to AZD1222 COVID-19 vaccine. This clone was detected a few times. Its antigen is as yet unknown. The data were produced by immunoSEQ multiplex PCR, yet TCRdb's version contains in-frame clones alone and is incomplete. The sample has around 140,000 clones, 85% seen once; the top ten hold approximately 8%. The CDR3 extends over 16 amino acids. From germline, CDR1 is KGHDR and CDR2 SFDVKD. The V segment lost 4 bases and the J segment 8 bases; nucleotides outside the gene matches: 13. Points from the study as a whole: Donors in the cohort were predominantly white British and more often female, and clonal diversity was possibly underestimated. Seropositive at baseline were only a handful of AZD1222 recipients. Along spike, vaccine-associated CD4 TCRs were found throughout, with dominance at 160-218 and 743-854. It was only after the peak T cell response that any repertoires were sampled.

Sequencing used peripheral blood, obtained 28 days after the second dose of the MenACWY control vaccine. The TCR comes from an adult who received the MenACWY meningococcal vaccine as a control. This chain links TRBV24-1 with TRBJ2-4, with 7 bases identical to TRBD2. The CDR3 region has the DNA TGTGCCACCAGTGACCCTCTAGCGGACGGGCGGGACATTCAGTACTTC. Translation: CATSDPLADGRDIQYF.